This T cell receptor (beta chain) was sequenced in a study of vaccination and CD4 T cells after COVID-19. J was trimmed by 0 bases and V by 3 bases; bases with no gene match: 8. Germline V gene data show CDR1 as SGHTA and CDR2 as FQGTGA. This CDR3 has 16 amino acids. As for this clonotype: The antigen is undetermined.

The treatment here: approximately 10-day PBMC culture with coronavirus spike peptide pools or control peptides (ViraFEST assay). With the Oncomine TCR Beta short-read assay, DNA from cultured CD4+ T cells was sequenced. TCRdb reprocessed the PCR reads with MiXCR, giving one entry per CDR3 protein. This table holds several thousand distinct CDR3 sequences, 66% found once. Sequenced: CD4+ T cells from blood, cultured in vitro. The V gene is TRBV7-3, the J gene TRBJ2-7; 7 bases are a match to TRBD2. This TCR derives from a human donor who had recovered from COVID-19. CDR3 nucleotides: TGTGCCAGCAGCTTGGCTAGCGGATCCAACTCCTACGAGCAGTACTTC. Its translation is CASSLASGSNSYEQYF. The complete variable domain, with remaining parts taken from reference TRBV7-3 and TRBJ2-7, reads GAGVSQTPSNKVTEKGKYVELRCDPISGHTALYWYRQSLGQGPEFLIYFQGTGAADDSGLPNDRFFAVRPEGSVSTLKIQRTERGDSAVYLCASSLASGSNSYEQYFGPGTRLTVT.